This T cell receptor beta chain appears in the sequencing data of a study of blood T cell repertoires in COVID-19. Overall study: Some COVID-19 samples were acute and others convalescent; all came from the United States, Italy and Spain.

The V end was cut by 3 bases, the J end by 0 bases, with 8 bases between. The germline V gene has CDR1 ENHRY and CDR2 SYGVKD. This CDR3 is 14 amino acids long. Original processing notes: Amplified reference gene primers provided the basis for estimating nucleated cell counts. Assay: immunoSEQ multiplex PCR; the TCRdb copy retains only in-frame clones and omits some. That table gives V, J and clone size, and the DNA gave D and trimming. The repertoire holds over 300,000 clones, with 75% to 85% as singletons. The V call is TRBV10-3, the J call TRBJ1-1; D gene unclear. Specimen: peripheral blood. The clonotype originates from a human donor in a cohort sampled during active COVID-19. The CDR3 region is CAISENIMNTEAFF. The CDR3 bases are TGTGCCATCAGTGAAAACATTATGAACACTGAAGCTTTCTTT.